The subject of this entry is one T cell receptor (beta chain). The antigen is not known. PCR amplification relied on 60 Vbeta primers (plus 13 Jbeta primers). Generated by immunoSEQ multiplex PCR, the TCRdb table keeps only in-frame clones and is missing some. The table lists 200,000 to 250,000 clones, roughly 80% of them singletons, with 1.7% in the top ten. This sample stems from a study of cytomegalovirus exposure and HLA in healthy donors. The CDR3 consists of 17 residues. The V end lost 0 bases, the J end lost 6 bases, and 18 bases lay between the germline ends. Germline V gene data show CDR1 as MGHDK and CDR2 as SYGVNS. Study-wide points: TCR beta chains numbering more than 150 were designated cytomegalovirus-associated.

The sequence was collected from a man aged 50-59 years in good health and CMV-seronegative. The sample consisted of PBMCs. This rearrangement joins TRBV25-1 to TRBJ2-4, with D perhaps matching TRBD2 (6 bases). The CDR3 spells CASSEYLGGERGNIQYF. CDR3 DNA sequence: TGTGCCAGCAGTGAATATCTGGGCGGGGAGAGGGGAAACATTCAGTACTTC. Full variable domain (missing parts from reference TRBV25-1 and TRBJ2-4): EADIYQTPRYLVIGTGKKITLECSQTMGHDKMYWYQQDPGMELHLIHYSYGVNSTEKGDLSSESTVSRIRTEHFPLTLESARPSHTSQYLCASSEYLGGERGNIQYFGAGTRLSVL.